The entry that follows covers one T cell receptor (beta chain) sequence. The target of this receptor is not known. Nothing much larger sits one base from this clone, and base qualities are not available. The donors were included in the validation cohort of some 120 subjects, a group kept apart from the roughly 670-subject first cohort. This sample stems from a study of cytomegalovirus exposure and HLA in healthy donors (TCRdb year 2017). Notes on the research overall: According to a later analysis, one platform produced both the roughly 130 validation repertoires and the 720 or so repertoires of the first cohort. The study was designed to test whether signatures of past pathogen exposure could be identified by cataloging public T cell receptors. Besides the first cohort of under 700 subjects, a separate validation cohort made up of around 120 different subjects was used. To predict cytomegalovirus infection status, the study combined high-throughput TCR immunosequencing, statistical association of individual TCRs with disease status, and machine learning.

Taken from cysteine to phenylalanine, the CDR3 has 13 residues. CDR3 DNA is the only sequence kept; it has 39 bases, read in frame from the first base. What the authors observed across the whole study: The validation cohort had no HLA typing available for a later analysis, so co-occurrence within that cohort was assessed over all 130 or so repertoires. It was suggested by the authors that the approach could potentially be generalized to other disease states and immunological phenotypes. The classifier was reported to diagnose cytomegalovirus status with high specificity and sensitivity in both the original cohort and the validation cohort. While some public TCRs were present in many individuals, most TCR sequences turned up only very rarely across donors. In the study, 150 to 200 TCR beta chains were listed as associated with cytomegalovirus. A later analysis found that TCRs clustered in the first cohort also tended to co-occur in the 120 validation repertoires, with 90% to 95% of cluster scores above 0. A few of the identified cytomegalovirus-associated TCR beta chains were confirmed in vitro to be specific for cytomegalovirus antigens.

The protocol used for the library was the immunoSEQ multiplex PCR assay. In the authors' own workflow: A statistical classification framework was built for diagnosing cytomegalovirus status from the catalog of TCR beta chain sequences. Held by TCRdb, this immuneACCESS table contains in-frame sequences only and omits some clones. Under half of the omission traces to an unresolved V gene where checked; the cause of the rest is unknown. The DNA was the basis for D and trimming; V, J and clone size are from that table. Recorded for this sample are under 250,000 clones; over 80% of them occurred a single time. The leading ten clones occupy roughly 1% of the sample.

This clonotype was sampled from a woman aged 18-35 years in good health and CMV-seronegative. This chain joins TRBV21-1 to TRBJ1-2. TRBV21-1 is given as a pseudogene. The sample consisted of PBMCs. The CDR3 loop reads CASFINYNYGYTF. Read as DNA, the sequence is TGTGCCAGCTTTATTAACTATAACTATGGCTACACCTTC.